The clone carrying this T cell receptor (beta chain) was picked up one time. Measured with immunoSEQ multiplex PCR; TCRdb has only the in-frame clones, and not every one. The sample has approximately 120,000 clones, around 86% seen once. This entry is derived from a study of control samples from healthy donors and cancer patients. V shed 1 base and J 8 bases; nucleotides not matched to a gene: 9. Per the germline V gene, CDR1 is LGHNA and CDR2 is YSLEER. The CDR3 consists of 15 residues. Sequenced sample: blood. The rearrangement joins TRBV4-3 to TRBJ1-2; 8 nucleotides agree with TRBD1. This TCR derives from a man aged 40-49 years in good health. The CDR3 sequence is CASSQAGQVVSGYTF. CDR3 nucleotide sequence: TGCGCCAGCAGCCAAGCGGGACAGGTAGTGAGCGGCTACACCTTC.